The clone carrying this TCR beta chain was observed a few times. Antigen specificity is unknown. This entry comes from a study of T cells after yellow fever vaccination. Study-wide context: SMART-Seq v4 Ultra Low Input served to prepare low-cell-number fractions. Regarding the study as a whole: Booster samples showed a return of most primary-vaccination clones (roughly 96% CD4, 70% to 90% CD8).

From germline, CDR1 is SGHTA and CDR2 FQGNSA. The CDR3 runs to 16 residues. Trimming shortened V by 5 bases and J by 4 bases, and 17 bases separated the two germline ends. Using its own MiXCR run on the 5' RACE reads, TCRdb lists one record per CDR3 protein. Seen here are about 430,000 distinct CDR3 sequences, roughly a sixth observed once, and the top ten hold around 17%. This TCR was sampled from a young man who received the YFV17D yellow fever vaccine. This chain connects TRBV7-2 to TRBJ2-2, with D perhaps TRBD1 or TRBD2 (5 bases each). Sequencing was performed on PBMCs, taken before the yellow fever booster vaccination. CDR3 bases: TGTGCCAGCAGCCCTCGGTGGGGGTCGGGCACCGGGGAGCTGTTTTTT. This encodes CASSPRWGSGTGELFF.